This is a list of T cell receptor beta chains from one sample in a study of blood T cell repertoires in COVID-19. Libraries were prepared by immunoSEQ multiplex PCR; TCRdb keeps only in-frame clonotypes and omits some of them. The sample carries under 300,000 clones, 90% recorded once. Sequencing used peripheral blood. The receptors were gathered from a woman in her forties with acute or convalescent COVID-19. Each CDR3 is given with its conserved first and last residue. Each record gives: J gene, clone size, D gene, V gene, CDR3 DNA, CDR3 protein. D genes are given only for firm matches. Not all rows give a size; the values are once, few, many and, for expanded clones, a class.

>TRBJ1-6|-|-|TRBV5-8
TGTGCCAGCAGCTTGTCTTTAGTTTCGAGGACTGCAATTAATTCACCCCTCCACTTT
CASSLSLVSRTAINSPLHF
>TRBJ1-1|once|TRBD1|TRBV5-1
TGCGCCAGCAGCCTCCGGGCAGGGGGCGAGGGCACTGAAGCTTTCTTT
CASSLRAGGEGTEAFF
>TRBJ1-3|-|-|TRBV5-6
TGTGCCAGCAGCTCCCGACAGGTTGGAAACACCATATATTTT
CASSSRQVGNTIYF
>TRBJ1-1|-|-|TRBV10-3
TGTGCCATCAGTCGGACAGAGAACACTGAAGCTTTCTTT
CAISRTENTEAFF
>TRBJ1-5|-|-|TRBV27
TGTGCCAGCAGTCTCGGTAGCAGTTATAGCAATCAGCCCCAGCATTTT
CASSLGSSYSNQPQHF
>TRBJ1-3|-|-|TRBV5-1
TGCGCCAGCAGCTTGGGGACAGTCTCTGGAAACACCATATATTTT
CASSLGTVSGNTIYF
>TRBJ1-6|-|-|TRBV3-1/TRBV3-2
TGTGCCAGCAGCCAAGGACAGAACTTTGCACCCCTCCACTTT
CASSQGQNFAPLHF
>TRBJ1-4|once|-|TRBV9
TGTGCCAGCAGCGGGCGGACAGATTCTAATGAAAAACTGTTTTTT
CASSGRTDSNEKLFF
>TRBJ2-5|-|TRBD2|TRBV4-1
TGCGCCAGCAGCCAAGAGAGTAGCGGGGGGGCCAGAGAGACCCAGTACTTC
CASSQESSGGARETQYF
>TRBJ2-5|-|TRBD1|TRBV27
TGTGCCAGCAGTGGGGACAGCCAAGAGACCCAGTACTTC
CASSGDSQETQYF
>TRBJ1-1|-|-|TRBV7-3
TGTGCCAGCAGCCTAGGCAGTCCCGGCCACACTGAAGCTTTCTTT
CASSLGSPGHTEAFF
>TRBJ1-3|-|TRBD1|TRBV5-1
TGCGCCAGCAGCACAGGGGAGACTGGAAACACCATATATTTT
CASSTGETGNTIYF
>TRBJ2-2|-|-|TRBV24-1
TGTGCCACCAGTGATCCGGCCGGGGAGCTGTTTTTT
CATSDPAGELFF
>TRBJ1-3|few|TRBD1|TRBV7-2
TGTGCCAGCAGCTCCCCTACGACAGGGGCCGGAAACACCATATATTTT
CASSSPTTGAGNTIYF
>TRBJ1-6|-|TRBD1|TRBV9
TGTGCCAGCGCAAAAGGGGGCGCCTCCTATAATTCACCCCTCCACTTT
CASAKGGASYNSPLHF
>TRBJ1-2|-|-|TRBV5-3
TGTGCCAGAAGCTTGAAGGTGACAGCCTACTACACCTTC
CARSLKVTAYYTF
>TRBJ2-2|-|TRBD2|TRBV9
TGTGCCAGCAGCGTAGCGGGACTAGGCACTACGAACACCGGGGAGCTGTTTTTT
CASSVAGLGTTNTGELFF
>TRBJ1-2|once|TRBD1|TRBV19
TGTGCCAGTAGTAGCCAACAGGGGGCTAACTATGGCTACACCTTC
CASSSQQGANYGYTF
>TRBJ1-5|-|TRBD1|TRBV12-5
TGTGCTACCGGGACAGGGGTCACTGATCAGCCCCAGCATTTT
CATGTGVTDQPQHF
>TRBJ1-1|few|-|TRBV29-1
TGCAGCGTTGTCCCCGGGGACACTGAAGCTTTCTTT
CSVVPGDTEAFF
>TRBJ2-1|-|TRBD2|TRBV4-2
TGTGCCAGCAGCCATAGGGGAGGGGCGTCCTACAATGAGCAGTTCTTC
CASSHRGGASYNEQFF
>TRBJ2-2|-|TRBD1|TRBV7-6
TGTGCCAGCAGCCCCTGGGGGACAGGGACCACCGGGGAGCTGTTTTTT
CASSPWGTGTTGELFF
>TRBJ1-2|-|-|TRBV30
TGTGCCTGGGGGGGGGTTTACGGGAGCTACACCTTC
CAWGGVYGSYTF
>TRBJ1-2|-|TRBD1|TRBV13
TGTGCCAGCAGCTTTTCGACAGGGTACTATGGCTACACCTTC
CASSFSTGYYGYTF
>TRBJ1-6|-|-|TRBV6-5
TGTGCCAGCAGTTACGGACAGAATAATTCACCCCTCCACTTT
CASSYGQNNSPLHF
>TRBJ2-3|-|-|TRBV3-1/TRBV3-2
TGTGCCAGCAGCCAAGGGTTTTTAGGCACAGATACGCAGTATTTT
CASSQGFLGTDTQYF
>TRBJ2-3|-|-|TRBV30
TGTGCCTGGAGTGCGGGAGATACGCAGTATTTT
CAWSAGDTQYF
>TRBJ1-1|-|-|TRBV30
TGTGCCTGGAGTAACCCCCTGCGGGGGAACACTGAAGCTTTCTTT
CAWSNPLRGNTEAFF
>TRBJ2-1|-|-|TRBV9
TGTGCCAGCAGCGTAGGGGAAGGGGGGGCAATCAATGAGCAGTTCTTC
CASSVGEGGAINEQFF
>TRBJ1-1|-|-|TRBV2
TGTGCCAGCAGTGGTTCGGAGGGGTTCACTGAAGCTTTCTTT
CASSGSEGFTEAFF
>TRBJ2-4|-|TRBD2|TRBV7-2
TGTGCCAGCAGCCACACTACGCGGGGGGGATACATTCAGTACTTC
CASSHTTRGGYIQYF
>TRBJ1-6|once|-|TRBV2
TGTGCCAGCAGTCAGAAATATAATTCACCCCTCCACTTT
CASSQKYNSPLHF
>TRBJ1-1|-|-|TRBV7-9
TGTGCCAGCAGGCAGGGGTGGGACACTGAAGCTTTCTTT
CASRQGWDTEAFF
>TRBJ1-2|-|-|TRBV2
TGTGCCAGCAGTGGGCGGAATGGCGGTAACTATGGCTACACCTTC
CASSGRNGGNYGYTF
>TRBJ1-1|-|-|TRBV6-5
TGTGCCAGCAGTTACTCACCGGGGTGGGCTGAAGCTTTCTTT
CASSYSPGWAEAFF
>TRBJ1-6|-|-|TRBV27
TGTGCCAGCAGTTACAGGAATTCACCCCTCCACTTT
CASSYRNSPLHF
>TRBJ1-6|-|-|TRBV5-5
TGTGCCAGCAGCCCGACGGGTCGTAATAATTCACCCCTCCACTTT
CASSPTGRNNSPLHF
>TRBJ1-6|-|-|TRBV10-3
TGTGCCATCAGTGCCTCCCGGGGGGGGAGGAATTCACCCCTCCACTTT
CAISASRGGRNSPLHF
>TRBJ1-1|-|-|TRBV25-1
TGTGCCAGCAGTTCACAAAGGGGGAACACTGAAGCTTTCTTT
CASSSQRGNTEAFF
>TRBJ2-3|-|-|TRBV7-3
TGTGCCAGCAGCTCCTACCTCGAGGGAGATACGCAGTATTTT
CASSSYLEGDTQYF
>TRBJ1-2|-|TRBD1|TRBV9
TGTGCCAGCAGCGTAGGGGACAGGGCGGTCTATGGCTACACCTTC
CASSVGDRAVYGYTF